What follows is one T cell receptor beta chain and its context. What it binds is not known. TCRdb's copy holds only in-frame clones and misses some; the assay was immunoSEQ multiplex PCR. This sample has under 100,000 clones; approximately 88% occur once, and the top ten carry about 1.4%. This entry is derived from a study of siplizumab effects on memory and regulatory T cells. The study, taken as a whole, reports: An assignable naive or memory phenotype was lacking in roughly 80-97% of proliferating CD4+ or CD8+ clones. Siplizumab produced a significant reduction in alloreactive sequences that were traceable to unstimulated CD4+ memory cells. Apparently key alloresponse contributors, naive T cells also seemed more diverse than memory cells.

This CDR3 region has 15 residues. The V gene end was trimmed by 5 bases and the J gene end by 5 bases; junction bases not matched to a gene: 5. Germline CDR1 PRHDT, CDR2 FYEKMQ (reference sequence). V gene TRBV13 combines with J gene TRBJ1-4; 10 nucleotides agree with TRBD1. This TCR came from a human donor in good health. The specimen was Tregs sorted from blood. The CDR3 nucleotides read TGTGCCAGCAGCCCCCGGGACAGGGGAAATGAAAAACTGTTTTTT. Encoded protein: CASSPRDRGNEKLFF.